The clone carrying this TCR beta chain was seen just once. Its antigen is not identified. V shed 2 bases, J shed 4 bases, and the junction held 5 bases outside the gene matches. The CDR3 has 15 amino acids. Germline CDR1 is GTSNPN and CDR2 is SVGIG (reference sequence). This specimen belongs to a study of cytomegalovirus exposure and HLA in healthy donors. On the study more broadly: A prior analysis found 117 million unique TCR beta sequences from roughly 180 million T cells. General study findings and limits: Immune exposure information available was restricted to CMV serostatus. There were about 160 TCR beta chains listed as cytomegalovirus-associated.

With 60 Vbeta and 13 Jbeta primers, the PCR was carried out. Repertoires were generated with immunoSEQ multiplex PCR, while TCRdb's copy carries only in-frame clones and drops some. The sample shows around 200,000 clones, approximately 80% of them seen only once. The rearrangement joins TRBV30 to TRBJ2-1; TRBD1 agrees at 10 bases. Sequencing was carried out using PBMCs. The clonotype comes from a man aged 35-49 years in good health and CMV-seronegative. The DNA of the CDR3 is TGTGCCTGGAGTACTCCGGGACAGGGGTACAATGAGCAGTTCTTC. Protein sequence: CAWSTPGQGYNEQFF.